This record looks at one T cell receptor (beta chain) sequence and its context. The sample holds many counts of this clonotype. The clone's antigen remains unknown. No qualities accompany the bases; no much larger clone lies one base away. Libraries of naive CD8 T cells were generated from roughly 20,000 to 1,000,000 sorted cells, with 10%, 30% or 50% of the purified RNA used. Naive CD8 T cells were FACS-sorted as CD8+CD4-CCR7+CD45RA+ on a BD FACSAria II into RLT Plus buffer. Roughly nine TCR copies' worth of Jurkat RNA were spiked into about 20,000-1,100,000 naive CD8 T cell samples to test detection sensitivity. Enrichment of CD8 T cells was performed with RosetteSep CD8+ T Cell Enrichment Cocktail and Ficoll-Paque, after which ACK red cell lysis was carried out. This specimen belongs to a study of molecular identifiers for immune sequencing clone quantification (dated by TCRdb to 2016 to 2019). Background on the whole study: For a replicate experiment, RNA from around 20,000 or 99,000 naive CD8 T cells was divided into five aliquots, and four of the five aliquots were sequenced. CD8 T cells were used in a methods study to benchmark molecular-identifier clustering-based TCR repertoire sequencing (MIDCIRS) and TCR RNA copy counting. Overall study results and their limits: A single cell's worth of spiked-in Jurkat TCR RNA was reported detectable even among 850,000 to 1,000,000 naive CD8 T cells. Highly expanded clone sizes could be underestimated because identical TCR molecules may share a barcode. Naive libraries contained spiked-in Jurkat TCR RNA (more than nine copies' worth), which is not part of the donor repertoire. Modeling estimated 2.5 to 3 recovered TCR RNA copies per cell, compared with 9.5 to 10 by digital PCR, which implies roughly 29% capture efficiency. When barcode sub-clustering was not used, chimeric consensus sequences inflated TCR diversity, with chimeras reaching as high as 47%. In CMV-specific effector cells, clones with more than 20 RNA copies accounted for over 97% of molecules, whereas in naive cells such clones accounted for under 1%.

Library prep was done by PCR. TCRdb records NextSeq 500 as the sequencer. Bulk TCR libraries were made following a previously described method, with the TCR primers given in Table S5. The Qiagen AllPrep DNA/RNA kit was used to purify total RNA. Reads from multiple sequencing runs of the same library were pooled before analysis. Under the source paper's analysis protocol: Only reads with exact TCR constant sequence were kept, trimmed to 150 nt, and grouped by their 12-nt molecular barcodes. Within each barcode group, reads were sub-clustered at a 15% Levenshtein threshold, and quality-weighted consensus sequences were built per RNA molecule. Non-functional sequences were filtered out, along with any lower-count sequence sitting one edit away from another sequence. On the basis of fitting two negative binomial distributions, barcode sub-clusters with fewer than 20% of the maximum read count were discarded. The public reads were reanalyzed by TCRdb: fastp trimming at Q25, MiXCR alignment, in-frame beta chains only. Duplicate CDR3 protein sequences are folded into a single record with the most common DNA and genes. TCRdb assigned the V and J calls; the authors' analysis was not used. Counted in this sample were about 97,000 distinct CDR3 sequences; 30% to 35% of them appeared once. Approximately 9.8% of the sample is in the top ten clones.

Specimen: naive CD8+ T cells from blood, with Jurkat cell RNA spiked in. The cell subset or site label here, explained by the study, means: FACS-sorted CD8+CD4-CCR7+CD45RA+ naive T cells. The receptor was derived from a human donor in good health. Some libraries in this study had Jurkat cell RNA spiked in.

The bases read TGTGCCAGCAGCGTAGATGGTGCCTCTGGGGCCAACGTCCTGACTTTC. Translated, this gives CASSVDGASGANVLTF. The chain is assembled from TRBV9 and TRBJ2-6, with no reliable assignment of the D segment. The CDR3 numbers 16 residues from cysteine through phenylalanine. Of the read, only the CDR3 DNA is kept; its 48 bases are in frame from base 1. Trimming removed 0 bases from V and 0 bases from J, leaving 7 bases between the germline ends. Per the germline V gene, SGDLS is the CDR1 and YYNGEE is the CDR2. Supplemented by the reference TRBV9 and TRBJ2-6 proteins around the CDR3, the complete variable domain is DSGVTQTPKHLITATGQRVTLRCSPRSGDLSVYWYQQSLDQGLQFLIQYYNGEERAKGNILERFSAQQFPDLHSELNLSSLELGDSALYFCASSVDGASGANVLTFGAGSRLTVL.